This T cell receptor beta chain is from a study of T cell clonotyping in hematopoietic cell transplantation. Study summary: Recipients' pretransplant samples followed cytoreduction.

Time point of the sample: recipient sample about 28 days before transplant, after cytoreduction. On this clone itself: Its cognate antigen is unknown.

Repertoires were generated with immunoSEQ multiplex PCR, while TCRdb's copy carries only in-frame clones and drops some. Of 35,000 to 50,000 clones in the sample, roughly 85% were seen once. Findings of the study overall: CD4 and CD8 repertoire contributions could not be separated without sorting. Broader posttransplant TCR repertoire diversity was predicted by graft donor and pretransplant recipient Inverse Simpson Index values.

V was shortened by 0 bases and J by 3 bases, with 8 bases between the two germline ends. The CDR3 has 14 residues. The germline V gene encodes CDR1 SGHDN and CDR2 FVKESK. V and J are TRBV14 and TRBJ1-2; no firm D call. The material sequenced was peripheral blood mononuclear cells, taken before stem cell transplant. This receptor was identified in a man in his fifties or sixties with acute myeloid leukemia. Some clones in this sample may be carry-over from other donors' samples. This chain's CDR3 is CASSQDTLHYGYTF. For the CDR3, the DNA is TGTGCCAGCAGCCAAGACACCCTCCACTATGGCTACACCTTC.